The T cell receptor beta chain under discussion was sequenced for a study of blood T cell repertoires in COVID-19. About the research overall: Samples came from the United States, Italy and Spain, spanning acute and convalescent COVID-19. T cells, B-cell-depleted T cells, or PBMCs supplied cDNA or gDNA.

The germline V gene has CDR1 SGHAT and CDR2 FQDESV (reference sequence). CDR3 length equals 15 residues. The V gene end was trimmed by 1 base and the J gene end by 14 bases; junction bases not matched to a gene: 9. As originally analysed: From reference gene primer amplification, estimates of nucleated cell counts were derived. The data were produced by immunoSEQ multiplex PCR, yet TCRdb's version contains in-frame clones alone and is incomplete. V and J calls and clone size are given by that table; D and trimming were obtained from the DNA. Here the sample spans 200,000 to 300,000 clones, approximately 85% being singletons.

Sample: peripheral blood. The chain combines TRBV11-1 with TRBJ1-6; TRBD1 matches at 9 bases. The receptor was derived from an elderly man with acute or convalescent COVID-19. CDR3 residues: CASSLGGTGLESLHF. CDR3 in DNA: TGTGCCAGCAGCTTAGGAGGGACAGGGTTGGAGTCCCTCCACTTT.